Listed here are 24 T cell receptor beta chains from one sample, sequenced in a study of T cell responses to AZD1222 COVID-19 vaccine. Repertoires were generated with immunoSEQ multiplex PCR, while TCRdb's copy carries only in-frame clones and drops some. Counted here are fewer than 200,000 clones, about 87% occurring once; the ten biggest clones make up roughly 4%. Here the sequenced sample was peripheral blood, taken 28 days after the second dose of the MenACWY control vaccine. These receptors came from an adult who received the MenACWY meningococcal vaccine as a control.

J is TRBJ2-7 and V is TRBV27, with D maybe TRBD1 (5 bases). The CDR3 covers 14 residues. Germline V gene lookup returns CDR1 MNHEY and CDR2 SMNVEV (reference sequence). V dropped 5 bases and J dropped 0 bases, with 11 bases sitting between them. The CDR3 nucleotides are TGTGCCAGCAGTCTTACAGGATTCTCCTACGAGCAGTACTTC. Residues: CASSLTGFSYEQYF.

The chain has TRBV6-2 or TRBV6-3 and TRBJ2-7; 13 positions agree with TRBD2. Trimming cost V 5 bases and J 2 bases; bases outside gene matches: 21. CDR1 MNHEY and CDR2 SVGEGT come from the germline V gene. The CDR3 totals 21 residues. The CDR3 is CASSLTATGTSGTKRAYEQYF. CDR3 nucleotide sequence: TGTGCCAGCAGTCTGACCGCCACCGGGACTAGCGGGACAAAGAGAGCCTACGAGCAGTACTTC.

This chain uses TRBV19 with TRBJ2-4; TRBD1 aligns across 8 bases. This CDR3 is 15 amino acids long. CDR1 and CDR2 (germline): LNHDA, SQIVND (reference sequence). J gave up 8 bases and V 5 bases, and 11 bases lay outside the gene matches. The CDR3 is CASSPRDRWGDIQYF. The DNA for the CDR3 is TGTGCCAGTAGTCCACGGGACAGGTGGGGCGACATTCAGTACTTC.

This clone has only a few counts. V and J are TRBV19 and TRBJ1-2; TRBD1 is a possible D gene (5 bases). The germline CDR1 and CDR2 sequences are LNHDA and SQIVND (reference sequence). Trimming removed 3 bases at V and 2 bases at J, with 13 bases between. The length of the CDR3 is 15 residues. CDR3 nucleotide sequence: TGTGCCAGTAGTATGTCCCGGGGCCGAAACTATGGCTACACCTTC. Its translation: CASSMSRGRNYGYTF.

This clone was found once. The CDR3 nucleotides are TGTGCCAGCAGTACAGGTTCTGGAAACACCATATATTTT. It translates to CASSTGSGNTIYF. The rearrangement joins TRBV6-5 to TRBJ1-3, with TRBD1 as a possible D gene (5 bases). This CDR3 has 13 amino acids. V was shortened by 5 bases and J by 1 base, with 6 bases between the two germline ends. Looked up from germline, CDR1 is MNHEY and CDR2 is SVGAGI.

V and J are TRBV2 and TRBJ1-2; 9 nucleotides line up with TRBD1. The CDR3 sequence is 15 residues long. Germline loops: CDR1 SNHLY, CDR2 FYNNEI. The ends lost 5 bases at V and 2 bases at J; junction bases unmatched: 6. The CDR3 sequence is CASSKNRGRNYGYTF. The CDR3 coding sequence is TGTGCCAGCAGTAAGAACAGGGGGCGGAACTATGGCTACACCTTC.

This chain links TRBV24-1 with TRBJ2-6; unclear D gene. V was shortened by 3 bases and J by 4 bases, with 9 bases between the two germline ends. The CDR3 is 15 amino acids. CDR1 KGHDR and CDR2 SFDVKD come from the germline V gene. The CDR3 region has the DNA TGTGCCACCAGTGATCCTATTCAAGGGGCCAACGTCCTGACTTTC. Translating gives CATSDPIQGANVLTF.

The rearrangement joins TRBV7-2 to TRBJ2-7; D is perhaps TRBD2 (5 bases). Germline-derived CDR1 and CDR2 are SGHTA and FQGNSA. V was clipped by 5 bases and J by 1 base, with 18 bases between them. The CDR3 is 16 residues long. CDR3 protein: CASSPLPGILSYEQYF. The DNA of the CDR3 is TGTGCCAGCAGCCCCCTCCCCGGGATCCTTTCCTACGAGCAGTACTTC.

This chain uses TRBV28 with TRBJ2-7; D gene ambiguous. Trimming stripped 2 bases from V and 5 bases from J, with 13 bases between. The CDR3 extends over 14 amino acids. Germline V gene sequence: CDR1 MDHEN, CDR2 SYDVKM. The CDR3 loop is CASSLIQSADEQYF. For the CDR3, the DNA is TGTGCCAGCAGTTTAATCCAGTCGGCGGACGAGCAGTACTTC.

This chain joins TRBV5-1 and TRBJ1-2; 9 bases match TRBD1. The germline V gene encodes CDR1 SGHRS and CDR2 YFSETQ. Unmatched junction bases numbered 5, after V lost 1 base and J lost 4 bases. This CDR3 contains 15 residues. The CDR3 DNA reads as TGCGCCAGCAGCTTGCCGGGGGACAGGGCCTATGGCTACACCTTC. Translation: CASSLPGDRAYGYTF.

This chain joins TRBV28 and TRBJ1-1; no definite D call. Per germline, CDR1 MDHEN and CDR2 SYDVKM. Trimming shortened V by 4 bases and J by 3 bases, and 12 bases separated the two germline ends. This CDR3 spans 14 amino acids. The CDR3 protein is CASSSQVGYTEAFF. The CDR3 region has the DNA TGTGCCAGCAGTTCCCAGGTTGGCTACACTGAAGCTTTCTTT.

This chain uses TRBV29-1 with TRBJ1-2; D gene ambiguous. This CDR3 has 10 amino acids. The V end was cut by 3 bases, the J end by 8 bases, with 7 bases between. Germline V lookup: CDR1 SQVTM, CDR2 ANQGSEA. CDR3 bases: TGCAGCGTTGAGTTGGGCGGCTACACCTTC. It specifies CSVELGGYTF.

V and J are TRBV3-1 (or the pseudogene TRBV3-2) and TRBJ1-1; D is undetermined. Deletions cut 2 bases from V and 0 bases from J, with 7 bases between. The CDR3 is 14 amino acids. Germline-derived CDR1 and CDR2 are LGHDT and YNNKEL (reference sequence). CDR3 region: CASSQSELNTEAFF. CDR3 bases: TGTGCCAGCAGCCAAAGCGAGTTGAACACTGAAGCTTTCTTT.

V is TRBV7-2 and J is TRBJ1-4, with D possibly being TRBD1 (5 bases). V was pared by 5 bases and J by 8 bases, with 18 bases between. CDR1 SGHTA and CDR2 FQGNSA come from the germline V gene. This CDR3 is 15 amino acids long. The CDR3 loop is CASSKGVGSTEKLFF. The CDR3 region has the DNA TGTGCCAGCAGCAAAGGGGTGGGTAGTACGGAAAAACTGTTTTTT.

Turning to this clone: One junction end does not reproduce the germline sequence, and a read error may be involved. The V and J genes are TRBV28 and TRBJ2-5; the D gene is possibly TRBD1 (6 bases). This CDR3 is built from 13 residues. Germline V gene data show CDR1 as MDHEN and CDR2 as SYDVKM. The CDR3 here is CASTGTLQETQYF. CDR3 nucleotides: TGTGCCAGCACCGGGACACTACAAGAAACCCAGTACTTC.

This clone was seen a handful of times. V gene TRBV6-7 combines with J gene TRBJ2-7, with 8 bases matching TRBD1. TRBV6-7 falls under the ORF class, with uncertain function. This CDR3 is 15 amino acids long. Trimming took 2 bases from V and 2 from J; bases not matched to a gene: 5. The CDR3 coding sequence is TGTGCCAGCAGTTACCAGGGACAGGCCCCCTACGAGCAGTACTTC. Translating it yields CASSYQGQAPYEQYF.

This chain uses TRBV24-1 with TRBJ1-1, with a tentative D call TRBD1 (5 bases). The CDR3 is 15 residues long. The V gene's germline CDR1 is KGHDR and CDR2 SFDVKD. Trimming pared 4 bases from V and 10 bases from J, leaving 21 bases between. The CDR3 region is CATSETGPNPRGAFF. The CDR3 coding sequence is TGTGCCACCAGTGAGACCGGGCCCAACCCGAGGGGAGCTTTCTTT.

The gene calls are TRBV30 and TRBJ2-7, with D uncertain. The V and J ends lost 3 bases and 6 bases respectively, with 12 bases between them. Germline-derived CDR1 and CDR2 are GTSNPN and SVGIG (reference sequence). The CDR3 spans 12 residues. The chain's CDR3 is CAWSSTLREQYF. The CDR3 DNA reads TGTGCCTGGAGCTCCACCCTTCGCGAGCAGTACTTC.

This chain uses TRBV28 with TRBJ1-3; D is possibly TRBD1 (6 bases). Germline V lookup: CDR1 MDHEN, CDR2 SYDVKM. The CDR3 has 15 amino acids. V was shortened by 1 base and J by 2 bases, with 9 bases between the two germline ends. DNA of the CDR3: TGTGCCAGCAGTTTATCGCCAGGGGCTGGAAACACCATATATTTT. Its protein is CASSLSPGAGNTIYF.

With regard to this clone: Other DNA variants within this sample encode the same CDR3. The J gene is TRBJ2-7, the V gene TRBV28, with unresolved D. Between the trimmed V and J ends, which lost 2 bases and 1 base, there was a span of 3 bases. Germline CDR1 MDHEN, CDR2 SYDVKM. There are 12 residues in the CDR3. CDR3 DNA: TGTGCCAGCAGTTTAGGGTCCTACGAGCAGTACTTC. Protein product: CASSLGSYEQYF.

The chain has TRBV5-1 and TRBJ2-1; possible D gene TRBD1, 6 bases. The length of the CDR3 is 14 residues. Germline values: CDR1 SGHRS, CDR2 YFSETQ. The V end was cut by 0 bases, the J end by 7 bases, with 11 bases between. CDR3 sequence reads: CASSLGGQVNEQFF. The CDR3 DNA reads TGCGCCAGCAGCTTGGGGGGACAAGTGAATGAGCAGTTCTTC.

The V call is TRBV7-2, the J call TRBJ1-5; 8 nucleotides align to TRBD1. Per germline, CDR1 SGHTA and CDR2 FQGNSA. V gave up 5 bases and J gave up 6 bases; unmatched junction bases: 9. CDR3 length: 15 residues. The CDR3 loop is CASSPGQGITQPQHF. The CDR3 DNA sequence: TGTGCCAGCAGCCCCGGACAGGGAATCACTCAGCCCCAGCATTTT.

This clone has only one observation. The chain links TRBV10-1 to TRBJ1-5, with TRBD1 matching 8 bases. Germline CDR1 is WNHNN and CDR2 is SYGVQD (reference sequence). With 8 bases clipped from V and 6 bases from J, the junction kept 6 bases outside the gene matches. The CDR3 extends over 13 amino acids. The CDR3 DNA reads as TGCGCCAGCGCAGACAGGGGATTTCAGCCCCAGCATTTT. Its protein product is CASADRGFQPQHF.

The rearrangement joins TRBV18 to TRBJ2-5; 14 nucleotides agree with TRBD2. With 3 bases clipped from V and 3 bases from J, the junction kept 6 bases outside the gene matches. CDR1 and CDR2 (germline): KGHSH, LQKENI. This CDR3 has 17 amino acids. This chain's CDR3 is CASSPRTSGRREETQYF. The CDR3 nucleotides read TGTGCCAGCTCACCCCGGACTAGCGGGAGGAGGGAAGAGACCCAGTACTTC.